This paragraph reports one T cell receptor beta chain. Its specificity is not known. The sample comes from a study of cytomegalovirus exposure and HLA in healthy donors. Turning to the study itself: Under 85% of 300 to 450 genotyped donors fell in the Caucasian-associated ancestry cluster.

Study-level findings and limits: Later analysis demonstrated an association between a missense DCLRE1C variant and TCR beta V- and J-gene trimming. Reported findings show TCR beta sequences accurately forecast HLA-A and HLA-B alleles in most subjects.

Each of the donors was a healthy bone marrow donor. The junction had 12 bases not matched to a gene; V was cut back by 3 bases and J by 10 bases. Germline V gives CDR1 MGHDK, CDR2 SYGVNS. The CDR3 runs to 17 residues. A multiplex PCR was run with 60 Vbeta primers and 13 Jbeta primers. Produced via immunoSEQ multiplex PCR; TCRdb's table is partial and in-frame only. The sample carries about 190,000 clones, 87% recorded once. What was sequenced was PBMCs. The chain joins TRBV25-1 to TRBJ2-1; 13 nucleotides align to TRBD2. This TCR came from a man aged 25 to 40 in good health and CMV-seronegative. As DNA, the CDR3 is TGTGCCAGCAGTGACCGAGGGACTAGCGGGGACCCGGGGGAGCAGTTCTTC. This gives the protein CASSDRGTSGDPGEQFF.